What follows describes a single TCR beta chain. Its antigen is undetermined. Repertoires were sampled repeatedly during chemoradiotherapy. The data were taken from a study of chemoradiotherapy in HPV16-positive cancers. Study summary: Functional T-cell assays on a couple of HPV16-positive patients' cells defined candidate HPV-specific clones and common TCR motifs.

Measured with immunoSEQ multiplex PCR; TCRdb has only the in-frame clones, and not every one. The sample consists of about 5,500 clones, under 85% of them appearing once. Findings of the study overall: Candidate HPV-specific clones and E7-related TCR motifs grew in tumor during treatment.

This receptor was taken from a human donor with HPV-associated anogenital cancer. Sampling was performed from a patient who underwent chemoradiotherapy.

CDR3 coding DNA: TGTGCCAGTAGTACCCAGGGCGGTGGCTACACCTTC. Its translation: CASSTQGGGYTF. The chain couples TRBV19 to TRBJ1-2, with a weak D call TRBD1 (5 bases). Trimming removed 4 bases at V and 7 bases at J, with 10 bases between. The germline gives CDR1 LNHDA, CDR2 SQIVND (reference sequence). CDR3 size: 12 residues.